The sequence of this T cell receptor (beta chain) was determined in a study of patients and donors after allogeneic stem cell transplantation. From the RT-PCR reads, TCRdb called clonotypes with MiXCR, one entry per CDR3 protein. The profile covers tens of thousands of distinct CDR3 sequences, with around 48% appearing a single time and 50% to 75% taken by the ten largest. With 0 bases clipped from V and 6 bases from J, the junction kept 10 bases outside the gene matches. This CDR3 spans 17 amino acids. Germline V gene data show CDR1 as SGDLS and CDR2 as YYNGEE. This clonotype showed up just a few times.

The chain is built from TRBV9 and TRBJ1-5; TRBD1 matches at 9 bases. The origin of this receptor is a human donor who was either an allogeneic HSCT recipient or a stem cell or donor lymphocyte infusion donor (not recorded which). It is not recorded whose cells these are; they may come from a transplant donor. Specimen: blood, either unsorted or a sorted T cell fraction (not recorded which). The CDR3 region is CASSVDPGQGIGQPQHF. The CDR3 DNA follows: TGTGCCAGCAGCGTAGATCCGGGACAGGGAATAGGTCAGCCCCAGCATTTT. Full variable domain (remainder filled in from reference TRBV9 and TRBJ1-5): DSGVTQTPKHLITATGQRVTLRCSPRSGDLSVYWYQQSLDQGLQFLIQYYNGEERAKGNILERFSAQQFPDLHSELNLSSLELGDSALYFCASSVDPGQGIGQPQHFGDGTRLSIL.